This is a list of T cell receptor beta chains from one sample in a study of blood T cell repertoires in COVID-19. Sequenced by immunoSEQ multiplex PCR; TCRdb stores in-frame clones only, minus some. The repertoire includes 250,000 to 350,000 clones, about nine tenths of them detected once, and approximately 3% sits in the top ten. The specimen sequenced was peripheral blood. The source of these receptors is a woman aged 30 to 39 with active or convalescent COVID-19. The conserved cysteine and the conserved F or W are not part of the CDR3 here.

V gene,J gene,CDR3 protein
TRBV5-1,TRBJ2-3,ASSPAGTSRTDTQY
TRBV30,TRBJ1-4,AWKQGPNEKLF
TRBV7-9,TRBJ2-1,ASSLTRTGEYNEQF
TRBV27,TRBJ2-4,ASSSRLAGDGNIQY
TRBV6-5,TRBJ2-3,ASSSRLVSTDTQY
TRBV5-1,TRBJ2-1,ASSGGLAGSLYNEQF
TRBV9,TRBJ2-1,ASSVGSGGPLNEQF
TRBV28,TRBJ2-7,ASSLFRGSPYEQY
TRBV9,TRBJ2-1,ASSLSGVNEQF
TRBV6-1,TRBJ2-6,ASSDGGGRAPGANVLT
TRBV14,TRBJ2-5,ASSPGTLYQETQY
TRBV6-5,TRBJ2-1,AGALGRNEQF
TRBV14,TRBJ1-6,ASSPGTGMSSPLH
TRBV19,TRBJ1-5,ASSRWWDQPQH
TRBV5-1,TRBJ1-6,ASSLGQGGNSPLH
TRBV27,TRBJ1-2,ASSPDVRGFGYT
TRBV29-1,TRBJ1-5,SVGEGGGQPQH
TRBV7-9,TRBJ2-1,ASSRGQGFFNEQF
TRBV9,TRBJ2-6,ASSPRFSGANVLT
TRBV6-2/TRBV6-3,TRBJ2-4,ASSYGGSAKNIQY
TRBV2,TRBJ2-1,ASTSSFHNEQF
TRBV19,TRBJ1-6,ASRRKQGNWSPLH
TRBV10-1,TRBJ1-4,ASSEAKTCRSEKLF
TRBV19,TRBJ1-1,ASIKGVTEAF
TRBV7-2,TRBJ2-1,ASSWGTGLAGDEQF
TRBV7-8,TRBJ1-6,ASSPIPGTGNSPLH
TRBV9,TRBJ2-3,ASSVARLTRVDTQY
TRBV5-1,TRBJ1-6,ASSPGGGLGNSPLH
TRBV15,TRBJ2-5,ATSREPLARETQY
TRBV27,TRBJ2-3,ASRPFPTSGGVDTQY
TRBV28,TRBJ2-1,ATRLLTGSNYNEQF
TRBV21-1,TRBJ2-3,ASSTGRQGLTDTQY
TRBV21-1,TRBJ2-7,ASTRPERRREQY
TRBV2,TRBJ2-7,ASSIGQGGYGEQY
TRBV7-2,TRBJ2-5,ASSRSGGVQETQY
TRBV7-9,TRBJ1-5,ASSFVQGAGNQPQH
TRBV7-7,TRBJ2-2,ASSLASGTGELF
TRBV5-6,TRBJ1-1,ASGGQGGTEAF
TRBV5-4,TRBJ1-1,ASSLVAGGNTEAF